Listed below are T cell receptor beta chains from one sample, sequenced in a study of Tregs in tolerant kidney transplant recipients. The repertoire was sequenced with immunoSEQ multiplex PCR; TCRdb's copy has only in-frame clones and lacks some. The sample lists 100,000 or so clones, roughly 93% occurring once. This specimen was CD4+ T cells from blood (PBMCs), taken 12 months after the transplant. The receptors come from a human patient who received a combined kidney and bone marrow transplant. The graft donor may account for some of the T cells. Each CDR3 is given with its conserved first and last residue. A D gene is named only where the DNA matches it firmly. Clone size is not always given. Where it is, it says once, few, many or a class for expanded clones.

length,size,D,V,J,DNA,CDR3
14,NA,NA,TRBV30,TRBJ1-2,TGTGCCTGGACCCGGGACACCTGGGTAGATGGCTACACCTTC,CAWTRDTWVDGYTF
11,once,NA,TRBV5-4,TRBJ1-2,TGTGCCAGCAGCTCTTCAGGAGGCTACACCTTC,CASSSSGGYTF
15,NA,TRBD1,TRBV9,TRBJ2-1,TGTGCCAGCAGCGTGGACAGGGTGTCCTACAATGAGCAGTTCTTC,CASSVDRVSYNEQFF
14,NA,NA,TRBV7-6,TRBJ1-6,TGTGCCAGCACCCGCGGGGATTATAATTCACCCCTCCACTTT,CASTRGDYNSPLHF
14,NA,NA,TRBV11-2,TRBJ2-3,TGTGCCAGCAGCCCGCGGATCATCACAGATACGCAGTATTTT,CASSPRIITDTQYF
17,once,NA,TRBV15,TRBJ2-7,TGTGCCACCAGCAGAATCTTTGGGCTCCCCCTCGAATACGAGCAGTACTTC,CATSRIFGLPLEYEQYF
13,once,TRBD1,TRBV6-1,TRBJ1-5,TGTGCCAGCAGTGACCGGGACAGGGGGCCCCAGCATTTT,CASSDRDRGPQHF
16,NA,TRBD1,TRBV18,TRBJ2-3,TGTGCCAGCTCACCAACGGCAGGGGGCCGCACAGATACGCAGTATTTT,CASSPTAGGRTDTQYF
17,NA,NA,TRBV4-3,TRBJ1-1,TGCGCCAGCAGCCAAGTTTATTCTATCAGGGCGGCCACTGAAGCTTTCTTT,CASSQVYSIRAATEAFF
15,once,NA,TRBV18,TRBJ1-4,TGTGCCAGCTCACCAGCCTACAGGGATAATGAAAAACTGTTTTTT,CASSPAYRDNEKLFF